This T cell receptor (beta chain) was captured in a study of CD8+ T cells in alopecia areata. Germline lookup yields CDR1 NSQYPW and CDR2 LRSPGD (reference sequence). The V end was cut by 2 bases, the J end by 6 bases, with 11 bases between. This CDR3 has 14 residues. TCR sequencing used cDNA made by reverse transcription of extracted RNA. Sequencing was performed with immunoSEQ multiplex PCR; in TCRdb, only in-frame clones are kept and a portion is missing. The sample includes over 100,000 clones, none of them occurring once. This clone occurred a few times. The antigen is unknown. Mouse gene names apply. Read coverage stops 4 residues before the CDR3 terminus; the germline J gene supplies the remainder. Study observations and caveats: Normal scalp had lower clonality than lesional scalp, with alopecia totalis/universalis lesions showing this most strongly.

The chain combines TRBV1 with TRBJ2-1, with D perhaps TRBD1 (6 bases). The receptor comes from a C3H/HeJ mouse with alopecia areata. This strain has MHC haplotype H2-k. Source material: lesional skin. Partial CDR3 DNA: TGCACCTGCAGTGCAACAGGGAGGGGTGCT. This sequence encodes CTCSATGRGA. The CDR3 in full is CTCSATGRGAEQFF.